This T cell receptor beta chain comes out of a study of T cell responses to AZD1222 COVID-19 vaccine. Profiling relied on immunoSEQ multiplex PCR, and the TCRdb table lists in-frame clones only, not all of them. The sample lists over 150,000 clones, 92% seen once, with roughly 10% in the top ten. Germline CDR1 and CDR2: MNHEY and SMNVEV (reference sequence). V lost 5 bases, J lost 3 bases, and 16 bases lay in between. This CDR3 has 16 residues. The TCR sequence derives from an adult in good health. The chain is built from TRBV27 and TRBJ1-4; D is unresolved. The sample was peripheral blood, taken on day 0 of AZD1222 vaccination. This CDR3 is CASSRAASRANEKLFF. The CDR3 DNA follows: TGTGCCAGCAGTCGGGCCGCATCGAGGGCTAATGAAAAACTGTTTTTT.